This T cell receptor beta chain was identified during a study of cytomegalovirus exposure and HLA in healthy donors. Study in general: A previous analysis identified approximately 110 million unique TCR beta sequences derived from roughly 180 million T cells. Study conclusions and caveats: Immune exposure was documented only through CMV serostatus.

Losses at the gene ends were 3 bases for V and 1 base for J; bases not matched to a gene: 7. This CDR3 is built from 17 residues. The germline gives CDR1 KGHSH, CDR2 LQKENI. As regards this clone: Its antigen is not identified.

PCR used 60 Vbeta primers and 13 Jbeta primers. As handled by the study authors: About 10 million of tens of millions of unique TCR beta chains were shared, per a later count. TCRdb keeps only in-frame clones here, not all; method: immunoSEQ multiplex PCR. V and J calls and clone size come straight from that table; D and trimming were deduced from the DNA. The data hold fewer than 140,000 clones, with approximately 80% observed a single time. Source material: PBMCs. This TCR was sampled from a man aged 45-65 years in good health and CMV-seronegative. V usage is TRBV18 and J usage is TRBJ2-1, with 9 bases fitting TRBD1. The CDR3 DNA follows: TGTGCCAGCTCACCTCTACAACAGGGGGCTTCCTACAATGAGCAGTTCTTC. Protein: CASSPLQQGASYNEQFF.